This T cell receptor (beta chain) appears in the sequencing data of a study of CD8 T cells in ankylosing spondylitis. With 5 bases clipped from V and 1 base from J, the junction kept 6 bases outside the gene matches. The CDR3 totals 15 residues. Germline CDR1 is SEHNR and CDR2 is FQNEAQ (reference sequence). TCRdb passed the 5' RACE reads through MiXCR, listing each CDR3 protein once. This table has under 300,000 distinct CDR3 sequences, approximately 11% appearing once. This clonotype was detected a few times. This TCR derives from a male donor with ankylosing spondylitis or in good health (not recorded which). The chain uses TRBV7-9 and TRBJ2-3; TRBD1 matches at 7 bases. What was sequenced was blood, either unsorted or a sorted T cell fraction (not recorded which). CDR3 residues: CASSPNRGGTDTQYF. CDR3 nucleotides: TGTGCCAGCAGCCCGAACAGGGGTGGCACAGATACGCAGTATTTT.